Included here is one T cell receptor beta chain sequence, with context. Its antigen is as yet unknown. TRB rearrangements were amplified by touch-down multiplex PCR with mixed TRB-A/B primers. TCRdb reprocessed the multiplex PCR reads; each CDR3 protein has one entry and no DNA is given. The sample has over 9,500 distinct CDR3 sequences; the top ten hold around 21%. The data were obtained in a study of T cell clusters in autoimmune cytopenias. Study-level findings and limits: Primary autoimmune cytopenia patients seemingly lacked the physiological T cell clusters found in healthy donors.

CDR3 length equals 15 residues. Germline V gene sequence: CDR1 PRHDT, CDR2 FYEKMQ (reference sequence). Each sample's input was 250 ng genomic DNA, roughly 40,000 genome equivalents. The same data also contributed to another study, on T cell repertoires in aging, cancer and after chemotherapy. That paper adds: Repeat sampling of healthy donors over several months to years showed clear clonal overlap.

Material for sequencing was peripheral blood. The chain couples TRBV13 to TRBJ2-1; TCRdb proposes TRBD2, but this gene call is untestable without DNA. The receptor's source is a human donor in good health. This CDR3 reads CASSLRREAGNEQFF.